Each of the 7 T cell receptor beta chains below was sequenced from the same sample in a study of blood T cell repertoires in COVID-19. The data were produced by immunoSEQ multiplex PCR, yet TCRdb's version contains in-frame clones alone and is incomplete. The table includes roughly 100,000 clones, about four fifths detected once. Sequencing used peripheral blood. The receptors here all came from a human donor in a cohort sampled during active COVID-19.

CDR3 residues: CATSDGGATNEKLFF. DNA of the CDR3: TGTGCCACCAGTGATGGGGGGGCCACTAATGAAAAACTGTTTTTT. This rearrangement joins TRBV24-1 to TRBJ1-4, with D possibly TRBD1 on 6 matching bases. V was shortened by 3 bases and J by 2 bases, with 9 bases between the two germline ends. The CDR3 is 15 residues long. Per the germline V gene, CDR1 is KGHDR and CDR2 is SFDVKD.

CDR3 coding DNA: TGTGCCAGCAGTTACAGGGGGCCAGAGGCCAAAAACATTCAGTACTTC. Its protein product is CASSYRGPEAKNIQYF. The J gene is TRBJ2-4, the V gene TRBV2, with 9 nucleotides matching TRBD1. The CDR3 is 16 residues long. CDR1 SNHLY and CDR2 FYNNEI come from the germline V gene. J was trimmed by 1 base and V by 5 bases; bases with no gene match: 6.

This clone was recorded a few times. This sequence joins TRBV4-1 and TRBJ1-2; 7 nucleotides match TRBD1. There are 14 residues in the CDR3. Per the germline V gene, CDR1 is MGHRA and CDR2 is YSYEKL. The trim removed 6 bases at V and 5 bases at J, leaving 9 bases unmatched. The chain's CDR3 is CASSQTGLDYGYTF. The CDR3 DNA reads as TGCGCCAGCAGTCAGACAGGGCTTGATTATGGCTACACCTTC.

The chain is built from TRBV7-2 and TRBJ1-4; 9 bases are shared with TRBD1. The germline V gene encodes CDR1 SGHTA and CDR2 FQGNSA. J gave up 5 bases and V 4 bases, and 5 bases lay outside the gene matches. The CDR3 is made up of 15 amino acids. In DNA form, the CDR3 reads TGTGCCAGCAGCTCAACCGGGACAGGGAATGAAAAACTGTTTTTT. This gives the protein CASSSTGTGNEKLFF.

J is TRBJ1-2 and V is TRBV11-1; TRBD1 matches 7 bases. With V trimmed by 4 bases and J by 0 bases, 5 bases remained unmatched. Looked up from germline, CDR1 is SGHAT and CDR2 is FQDESV (reference sequence). CDR3 length: 15 amino acids. The CDR3, as DNA: TGTGCCAGCAGCTCATACAGGGGCTCTAACTATGGCTACACCTTC. It is translated as CASSSYRGSNYGYTF. Full variable domain (remainder filled in from reference TRBV11-1 and TRBJ1-2): EAEVAQSPRYKITEKSQAVAFWCDPISGHATLYWYRQILGQGPELLVQFQDESVVDDSQLPKDRFSAERLKGVDSTLKIQPAELGDSAMYLCASSSYRGSNYGYTFGSGTRLTVV.

This clone was detected only a few times. The rearrangement links TRBV5-1 to TRBJ2-3, with 9 positions matching TRBD2. V lost 3 bases, J lost 2 bases, and 10 bases stayed unmatched. CDR1 and CDR2 (germline): SGHRS, YFSETQ. The CDR3 spans 17 residues. The CDR3 bases are TGCGCCAGCAGCTCCCCAGCGGGGGGCAAACCCACAGATACGCAGTATTTT. Its translation: CASSSPAGGKPTDTQYF.

J is TRBJ1-2 and V is TRBV5-6; D is possibly TRBD1 (6 bases). Germline V gives CDR1 SGHDT, CDR2 YYEEEE. The ends were cut back, 3 bases at V and 2 bases at J, with 11 bases in the middle. This CDR3 spans 14 amino acids. The CDR3 protein is CASSSGQINYGYTF. The CDR3 DNA reads TGTGCCAGCAGCTCCGGACAGATAAACTATGGCTACACCTTC.